Following are 20 T cell receptor beta chains from one sample sequenced in a study of T-cell memory formation after mild COVID-19. TCRdb analysed the 5' RACE reads with MiXCR anew, one entry per CDR3 protein. Here the sample spans approximately 300,000 distinct CDR3 sequences, about 15% being singletons. Sequencing input: PBMCs or a T cell subset sorted from them (not recorded which). The receptors shown here come from a man aged 18 to 30 who had mild COVID-19 (a few samples of this study predate the infection). Cell type and time point are not known.

In its sample, this clonotype was seen many times. The gene calls are TRBV4-1 and TRBJ1-3; unclear D gene. The CDR3 is 14 amino acids. Germline lookup yields CDR1 MGHRA and CDR2 YSYEKL. V lost 1 base and J lost 0, with 4 bases in between. For the CDR3, the DNA is TGCGCCAGCAGCCAAGCGGGCTCTGGAAACACCATATATTTT. This gives the protein CASSQAGSGNTIYF.

This clonotype was counted many times. The genes are TRBV2 and TRBJ1-6; TRBD1 aligns across 8 bases. This CDR3 region has 16 residues. Trimming took 6 bases from V and 0 from J; bases not matched to a gene: 4. CDR1 and CDR2 (germline): SNHLY, FYNNEI. The CDR3 loop is CASRDRASSYNSPLHF. CDR3 nucleotides: TGTGCCAGCAGGGACAGGGCCAGCTCCTATAATTCACCCCTCCACTTT. The full variable domain, with the rest looked up from reference TRBV2 and TRBJ1-6, is EPEVTQTPSHQVTQMGQEVILRCVPISNHLYFYWYRQILGQKVEFLVSFYNNEISEKSEIFDDQFSVERPDGSNFTLKIRSTKLEDSAMYFCASRDRASSYNSPLHFGNGTRLTVT.

The chain uses TRBV6-1 and TRBJ2-7, with 8 bases fitting TRBD2. Germline loops: CDR1 MNHNS, CDR2 SASEGT. V trimming: 3 bases; J trimming: 6 bases; junction bases outside the gene matches: 7. This CDR3 has 14 residues. In nucleotides, the CDR3 is TGTGCCAGCAGTGAGAGCGGGGGTAGGAGCGAGCAGTACTTC. Amino acid sequence: CASSESGGRSEQYF.

This clonotype occurred a few times. The chain employs TRBV5-1 and TRBJ2-3, with 7 bases lining up with TRBD1. Per germline, CDR1 SGHRS and CDR2 YFSETQ. The CDR3 covers 17 residues. V lost 4 bases and J lost 4; bases outside the gene matches: 15. Written as DNA, the CDR3 is TGCGCCAGCAGCCCCGGACAGGAAAGAGGTAACGCAGATACGCAGTATTTT. Protein product: CASSPGQERGNADTQYF.

The genes are TRBV6-5 and TRBJ1-1; D unclear. The CDR3 runs 13 residues. V dropped 6 bases and J dropped 1 base, with 9 bases sitting between them. CDR1 is MNHEY, CDR2 SVGAGI, per germline. CDR3 nucleotides: TGTGCCAGCAGCACAAGTGGGAACACTGAAGCTTTCTTT. It is translated as CASSTSGNTEAFF.

The V call is TRBV7-8, the J call TRBJ2-5; 7 positions match TRBD2. V shed 3 bases, J shed 2 bases, and the junction held 6 bases outside the gene matches. The CDR3 is 15 amino acids. Looked up from germline, CDR1 is SGHVS and CDR2 is FQNEAQ. The CDR3 loop reads CASSLGRGIQETQYF. In DNA, the CDR3 is TGTGCCAGCAGCTTGGGGCGGGGGATTCAAGAGACCCAGTACTTC.

V is TRBV7-9 and J is TRBJ2-7; tentatively, D is TRBD1 or TRBD2 (5 bases each). CDR1 is SEHNR and CDR2 is FQNEAQ in the germline V gene (reference sequence). The CDR3 length is 13 residues. V dropped 3 bases and J dropped 5 bases, with 11 bases sitting between them. The CDR3: CASSLGVLDEQYF. In DNA form, the CDR3 reads TGTGCCAGCAGCTTGGGGGTATTGGACGAGCAGTACTTC.

This sequence joins TRBV9 and TRBJ1-1; TRBD1 agrees at 7 bases. Looked up from germline, CDR1 is SGDLS and CDR2 is YYNGEE. The CDR3 consists of 16 residues. V shed 0 bases, J shed 4 bases, and the junction held 9 bases outside the gene matches. CDR3: CASSVDHFGTATEAFF. The DNA of the CDR3 is TGTGCCAGCAGCGTAGATCATTTCGGGACAGCCACTGAAGCTTTCTTT.

This clonotype has a handful of counts. V usage is TRBV9 and J usage is TRBJ2-3, with 8 bases lining up with TRBD2. V shed 3 bases and J 8 bases; nucleotides not matched to a gene: 11. The CDR3 loop spans 15 amino acids. CDR1 is SGDLS, CDR2 YYNGEE, per germline. The CDR3 loop reads CASSDSGAPMITQYF. The DNA of the CDR3 is TGTGCCAGCAGCGATAGCGGGGCCCCGATGATTACGCAGTATTTT.

This clonotype showed up just a few times. In nucleotides, the CDR3 is TGTGCCAGCAGCTACTCTCGAACGAACCCCTACGAGCAGTACTTC. Amino acids: CASSYSRTNPYEQYF. The chain joins TRBV5-4 to TRBJ2-7; D gene uncertain. There are 15 residues in the CDR3. Germline lookup yields CDR1 SGHNT and CDR2 YYREEE (reference sequence). V lost 3 bases, J lost 2 bases, and 15 bases lay in between.

This clonotype showed up many times. This CDR3 is CAAGRGGRNEQFF. In nucleotides, the CDR3 is TGTGCCGCCGGCAGGGGAGGTCGAAATGAGCAGTTCTTC. J is TRBJ2-1 and V is TRBV24-1, with D perhaps being TRBD1 or TRBD2 (6 bases each). Between the trimmed V and J ends, which lost 12 bases and 7 bases, there was a span of 18 bases. The CDR3 is 13 residues long. Germline values: CDR1 KGHDR, CDR2 SFDVKD.

This chain joins TRBV4-1 and TRBJ2-1, with TRBD2 identical over 9 bases. Losses at the gene ends were 1 base for V and 8 bases for J; bases not matched to a gene: 12. The CDR3 totals 17 residues. CDR1 and CDR2 (germline): MGHRA, YSYEKL. The CDR3, as DNA: TGCGCCAGCAGCCAAGGGGCCTTTGCGGGGGGGCTCGATGAGCAGTTCTTC. It encodes CASSQGAFAGGLDEQFF.

This clonotype was counted between two and nine times. The V and J genes are TRBV18 and TRBJ1-4, with TRBD1 as a possible D gene (5 bases). The V end was cut by 2 bases, the J end by 3 bases, with 10 bases between. This CDR3 spans 15 amino acids. Germline-derived CDR1 and CDR2 are KGHSH and LQKENI. In DNA, the CDR3 is TGTGCCAGCTCACCAAGGAGGGGTCCTAATGAAAAACTGTTTTTT. Amino acid sequence: CASSPRRGPNEKLFF.

J is TRBJ1-5 and V is TRBV19; a possible D gene is TRBD1 (5 bases). The CDR3 sequence is 12 residues long. V was pared by 7 bases and J by 2 bases, with 6 bases between. Germline V gene lookup returns CDR1 LNHDA and CDR2 SQIVND (reference sequence). CDR3 DNA sequence: TGTGCCAGTACGACAGGCAATCAGCCCCAGCATTTT. Translating it yields CASTTGNQPQHF.

The chain is built from TRBV12-3 or TRBV12-4 and TRBJ1-3, with 8 bases lining up with TRBD1. V shed 4 bases and J 7 bases; nucleotides not matched to a gene: 9. This CDR3 comprises 15 residues. In DNA form, the CDR3 reads TGTGCCAGCAGTTCCTGGACAGGGTCCCTGAACACCATATATTTT. Encoded protein: CASSSWTGSLNTIYF.

This chain connects TRBV14 to TRBJ2-3; 7 nucleotides line up with TRBD2. This CDR3 spans 18 amino acids. Germline CDR1 reads SGHDN; CDR2 reads FVKESK. With V trimmed by 0 bases and J by 1 base, 10 bases remained unmatched. CDR3 loop: CASSQDISPTSGTDTQYF. CDR3 DNA: TGTGCCAGCAGCCAAGACATAAGTCCTACTAGCGGCACAGATACGCAGTATTTT.

Remarks on this clonotype: At one end, the junction sequence differs from germline, possibly due to a read error. This sequence joins TRBV12-3 or TRBV12-4 and TRBJ1-3; TRBD1 might be the D (5 bases). This CDR3 is built from 13 residues. CDR3 sequence reads: CAGSRGTGNTIYF. DNA of the CDR3: TGTGCCGGCAGTAGGGGTACTGGAAACACCATATATTTT.

This clonotype has just a few counts. V gene TRBV6-5 combines with J gene TRBJ2-3; 7 bases align to TRBD1. V shed 4 bases, J shed 3 bases, and the junction held 4 bases outside the gene matches. The length of the CDR3 is 14 residues. Looked up from germline, CDR1 is MNHEY and CDR2 is SVGAGI. CDR3 protein: CASSWNRGTDTQYF. The CDR3 DNA reads as TGTGCCAGCAGTTGGAACAGGGGTACAGATACGCAGTATTTT.

The gene calls are TRBV5-1 and TRBJ2-5; D gene ambiguous. V lost 2 bases and J 3 bases, leaving 11 bases between the germline ends. CDR1 and CDR2 (germline): SGHRS, YFSETQ. This CDR3 is built from 14 residues. The CDR3 protein is CASSLPDREETQYF. CDR3 DNA sequence: TGCGCCAGCAGCTTACCGGACCGCGAAGAGACCCAGTACTTC.

A few counts support this clonotype. The chain is built from TRBV12-3 or TRBV12-4 and TRBJ1-6; the D is unclear. This CDR3 has 13 residues. Trimming removed 5 bases at V and 8 bases at J, with 10 bases between. The DNA of the CDR3 is TGTGCCAGCAGTACAGCCAGATATTCACCCCTCCACTTT. It codes for CASSTARYSPLHF.